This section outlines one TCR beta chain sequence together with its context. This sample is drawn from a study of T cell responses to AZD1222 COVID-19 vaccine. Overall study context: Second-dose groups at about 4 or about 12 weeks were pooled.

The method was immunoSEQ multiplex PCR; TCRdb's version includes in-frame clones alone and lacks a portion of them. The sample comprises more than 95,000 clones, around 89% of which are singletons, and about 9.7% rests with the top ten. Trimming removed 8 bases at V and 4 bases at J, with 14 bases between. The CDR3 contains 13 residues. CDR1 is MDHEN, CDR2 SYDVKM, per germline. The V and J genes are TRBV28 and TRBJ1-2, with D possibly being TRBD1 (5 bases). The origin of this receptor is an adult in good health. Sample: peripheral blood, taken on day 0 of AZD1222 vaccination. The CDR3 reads CASRTPPSYGYTF. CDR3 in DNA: TGTGCCAGCCGGACACCTCCTAGCTATGGCTACACCTTC.